The T cell receptor beta chain described here comes from a study of T-cell memory formation after mild COVID-19. The trim removed 7 bases at V and 1 base at J, leaving 4 bases unmatched. CDR1 SEHNR and CDR2 FQNEAQ come from the germline V gene (reference sequence). The CDR3 has 14 amino acids. 5'RACE primed at constant segments yielded TCR alpha and TCR beta cDNA libraries bearing sample barcodes and UMIs. TCRdb independently ran MiXCR on the 5' RACE reads; one entry per CDR3 protein. The repertoire includes about 340,000 distinct CDR3 sequences, approximately 13% of them detected once, and about a fifth sits in the top ten. Comment on this clonotype: Its antigen is unknown.

Study-level findings and limits: Clones that got smaller from day 15 to 85 had even CD4/CD8, while clones growing later tipped toward CD4+. Clones that contracted clustered mainly in CM and EM if CD4+ and in EMRA if CD8+. Memory sampled before infection contained some responding clones, suggesting cross-reactive memory joined.

Input material: PBMCs or a T cell subset sorted from them (not recorded which). The receptor was derived from a man younger than 35 who had mild COVID-19 (a few samples of this study predate the infection). Cell type and time point are not known. The V call is TRBV7-9, the J call TRBJ2-7; 10 bases match TRBD1. CDR3 bases: TGTGCCAGCACCGGACAGGGGGTATCCTACGAGCAGTACTTC. It translates to CASTGQGVSYEQYF.